The present T cell receptor (beta chain) was sequenced within a study of T-cell reconstitution after alpha-beta-depleted transplantation in children. Study-level results: Expanded graft clones, several hundred of them, were reportedly the source of alpha-beta T cells about two months after transplant. TCRbeta diversity was high at day 60 in some patients (a result of surviving recipient T cells and thymic progenitors).

This sample's TCRbeta library carried unique molecular identifier barcodes. Via MiXCR, TCRdb re-called the PCR reads, giving one row per CDR3 protein. The profile covers around 960,000 distinct CDR3 sequences, with about 29% appearing a single time and under 30% taken by the ten largest. Comments on this clonotype: Its target is not known.

The ends were cut back, 5 bases at V and 1 base at J, with 8 bases in the middle. Germline values: CDR1 LGHDT, CDR2 YNNKEL (reference sequence). The CDR3 extends over 13 amino acids. Sequences were derived from PBMCs, mostly from graft donor cells, sampled 360 days after TCRalphabeta/CD19-depleted stem cell transplant. V usage is TRBV3-1 and J usage is TRBJ1-1; D remains unclear. This clonotype originated in a boy younger than two who had a stem cell transplant for SCID, so the T cells may come from the graft donor. The CDR3 loop is CASSGTKNTEAFF. The CDR3 region has the DNA TGTGCCAGCAGCGGCACAAAGAACACTGAAGCTTTCTTT.